The next 14 T cell receptor beta chains were all read from a single sample in a study of cytomegalovirus exposure and HLA in healthy donors. The PCR used 60 Vbeta and 13 Jbeta primers. TCRdb's copy holds only in-frame clones and misses some; the assay was immunoSEQ multiplex PCR. The record lists around 140,000 clones, of which the ten most abundant hold about 2.2%. What was sequenced was PBMCs. These receptors were obtained from a woman in her late teens or twenties in good health and CMV-seronegative.

V and J are TRBV6-5 and TRBJ1-2, with D unresolved. The CDR3 has 13 residues. Germline values: CDR1 MNHEY, CDR2 SVGAGI. Trimming left V 0 bases short and J 8 bases short, with 10 bases between. CDR3 residues: CASSYSRVRGYTF. Here the CDR3 DNA reads TGTGCCAGCAGTTACTCGAGAGTCAGGGGCTACACCTTC.

The genes are TRBV29-1 and TRBJ1-2; D is undetermined. Germline loops: CDR1 SQVTM, CDR2 ANQGSEA. The CDR3 has 11 amino acids. V lost 6 bases and J 6 bases, leaving 11 bases between the germline ends. The CDR3 region is CSVIAPHGYTF. Written as DNA, the CDR3 is TGCAGCGTGATTGCGCCGCATGGCTACACCTTC.

The rearrangement uses TRBV28 and TRBJ2-3, with D possibly matching TRBD2 (6 bases). CDR1 and CDR2 (germline): MDHEN, SYDVKM. The CDR3 loop spans 12 amino acids. Trimming shortened V by 5 bases and J by 5 bases, and 8 bases separated the two germline ends. CDR3 in DNA: TGTGCCAGCAGTCTTAGCGGAGATACGCAGTATTTT. Its protein is CASSLSGDTQYF.

This chain uses TRBV19 with TRBJ1-3, with 10 bases matching TRBD1. CDR3 length: 20 amino acids. The J segment lost 0 bases and the V segment lost 5 bases, leaving 16 bases of the junction unmatched. CDR1 and CDR2 (germline): LNHDA, SQIVND (reference sequence). The CDR3 spells CASSSSMGGQGKVSGNTIYF. CDR3 nucleotides: TGTGCCAGTAGTTCCTCCATGGGGGGACAGGGGAAGGTCTCTGGAAACACCATATATTTT.

V is TRBV5-6 and J is TRBJ2-1, with 7 bases aligning to TRBD2. V lost 0 bases to trimming and J lost 7 bases; unmatched junction nucleotides: 13. Germline assignment: CDR1 SGHDT and CDR2 YYEEEE. The CDR3 is 17 residues long. This CDR3 is CASSLAVGDYGRNEQFF. CDR3 coding DNA: TGTGCCAGCAGCTTGGCCGTCGGGGACTACGGTCGGAATGAGCAGTTCTTC.

The CDR3 is CASSLEGVWGRQGTEAFF. The CDR3 nucleotides are TGTGCCAGCAGCTTAGAGGGGGTGTGGGGCAGACAGGGCACTGAAGCTTTCTTT. The chain uses TRBV7-9 and TRBJ1-1; 7 positions agree with TRBD1. V lost 1 base, J lost 4 bases, and 15 bases stayed unmatched. Germline CDR1 reads SEHNR; CDR2 reads FQNEAQ (reference sequence). The CDR3 consists of 18 residues.

The V gene is TRBV7-3, the J gene TRBJ2-2, with 7 nucleotides matching TRBD1. CDR3 size: 15 residues. Germline V gene data show CDR1 as SGHTA and CDR2 as FQGTGA. The V and J ends lost 5 bases and 4 bases, in that order; junction bases with no gene match: 7. The CDR3 region is CASSTSGGGTGELFF. In DNA form, the CDR3 reads TGTGCCAGCAGCACCTCAGGGGGTGGCACCGGGGAGCTGTTTTTT.

V and J are TRBV30 and TRBJ1-3; 9 positions agree with TRBD1. Germline V gives CDR1 GTSNPN, CDR2 SVGIG (reference sequence). The CDR3 has 14 residues. Trimming took 5 bases from V and 2 from J; bases not matched to a gene: 4. CDR3 sequence (DNA): TGTGCCTGGGGGACAGGGCTGACTGGAAACACCATATATTTT. Residues: CAWGTGLTGNTIYF. The whole variable domain, filled in from reference TRBV30 and TRBJ1-3, reads SQTIHQWPATLVQPVGSPLSLECTVEGTSNPNLYWYRQAAGRGLQLLFYSVGIGQISSEVPQNLSASRPQDRQFILSSKKLLLSDSGFYLCAWGTGLTGNTIYFGEGSWLTVV.

The V and J genes are TRBV5-1 and TRBJ1-5, with D uncertain. The CDR3 totals 13 residues. V was trimmed by 7 bases and J by 7 bases, leaving 15 bases between them. Per germline, CDR1 SGHRS and CDR2 YFSETQ. The CDR3 region is CASGYSLGQPQHF. For the CDR3, the DNA is TGCGCCAGCGGGTACAGTCTTGGGCAGCCCCAGCATTTT.

The rearrangement uses TRBV11-3 and TRBJ1-1; a possible D gene is TRBD1 (5 bases). Trimming removed 1 base at V and 4 bases at J, with 10 bases between. There are 14 residues in the CDR3. Germline V gene sequence: CDR1 SGHNT, CDR2 YENEEA. CDR3: CASSLGGTITEAFF. Written as DNA, the CDR3 is TGTGCCAGCAGCTTAGGTGGGACTATCACTGAAGCTTTCTTT.

The CDR3 region is CASSYSPTSDEQFF. The CDR3 DNA follows: TGTGCCAGCAGTTACTCTCCCACTTCCGATGAGCAGTTCTTC. The chain is built from TRBV6-5 and TRBJ2-1; D is unresolved. CDR1 and CDR2 from the germline V gene are MNHEY and SVGAGI. CDR3 length: 14 residues. Trimming pared 0 bases from V and 8 bases from J, leaving 11 bases between.

This chain joins TRBV19 and TRBJ2-7, with D unresolved. The germline CDR1 and CDR2 sequences are LNHDA and SQIVND (reference sequence). The V gene lost 5 bases and the J gene lost 2 bases, with 10 bases spanning the gap. The CDR3 spans 13 residues. CDR3 coding DNA: TGTGCCAGTAGTTATGACTCGGCCTACGAGCAGTACTTC. Translating it yields CASSYDSAYEQYF.

The chain recombines TRBV6-1 with TRBJ1-1; D possibly corresponds to TRBD1 (5 bases). The CDR3 is 12 amino acids. CDR1 MNHNS and CDR2 SASEGT come from the germline V gene. DNA of the CDR3: TGTGTGATCGGGGGTTGGGACACTGAAGCTTTCTTT. This translates into CVIGGWDTEAFF.

V is TRBV5-1 and J is TRBJ2-7; 9 bases are shared with TRBD1. CDR3 size: 15 residues. The trim removed 6 bases at V and 2 bases at J, leaving 9 bases unmatched. In germline, CDR1 is SGHRS, CDR2 YFSETQ. CDR3 sequence (DNA): TGCGCCAGCAAATTCCTGGACAGGGGAACCTACGAGCAGTACTTC. This gives the protein CASKFLDRGTYEQYF.